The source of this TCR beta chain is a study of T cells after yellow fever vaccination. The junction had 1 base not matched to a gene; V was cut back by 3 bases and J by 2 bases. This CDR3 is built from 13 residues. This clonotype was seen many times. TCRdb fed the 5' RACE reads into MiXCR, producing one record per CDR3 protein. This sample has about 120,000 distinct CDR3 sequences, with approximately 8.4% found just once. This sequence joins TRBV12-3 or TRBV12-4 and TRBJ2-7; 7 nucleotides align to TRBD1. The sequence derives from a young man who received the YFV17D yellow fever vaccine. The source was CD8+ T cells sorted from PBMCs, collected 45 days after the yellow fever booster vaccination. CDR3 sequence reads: CASSFQGAYEQYF. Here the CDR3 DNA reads TGTGCCAGCAGTTTCCAGGGGGCCTACGAGCAGTACTTC.